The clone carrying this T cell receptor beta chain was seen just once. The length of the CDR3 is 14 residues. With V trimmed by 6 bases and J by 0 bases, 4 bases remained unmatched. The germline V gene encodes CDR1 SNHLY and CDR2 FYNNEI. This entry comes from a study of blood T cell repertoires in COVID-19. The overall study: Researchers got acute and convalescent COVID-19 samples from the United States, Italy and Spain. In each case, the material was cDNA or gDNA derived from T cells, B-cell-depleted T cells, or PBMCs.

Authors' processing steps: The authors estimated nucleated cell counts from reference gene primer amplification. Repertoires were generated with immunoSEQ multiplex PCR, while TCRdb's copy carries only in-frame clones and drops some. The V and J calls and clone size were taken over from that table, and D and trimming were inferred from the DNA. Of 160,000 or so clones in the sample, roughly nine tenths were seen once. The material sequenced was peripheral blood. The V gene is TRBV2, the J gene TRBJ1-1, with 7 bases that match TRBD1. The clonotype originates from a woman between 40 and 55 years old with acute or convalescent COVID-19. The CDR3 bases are TGTGCCAGCAGGACAGGGACCTTGAACACTGAAGCTTTCTTT. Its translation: CASRTGTLNTEAFF. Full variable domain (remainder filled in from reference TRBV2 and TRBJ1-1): EPEVTQTPSHQVTQMGQEVILRCVPISNHLYFYWYRQILGQKVEFLVSFYNNEISEKSEIFDDQFSVERPDGSNFTLKIRSTKLEDSAMYFCASRTGTLNTEAFFGQGTRLTVV.